Sequencing of this T cell receptor beta chain was carried out in a study of early T cells in non-severe SARS-CoV-2 infection. This clonotype came up a few times. TCRdb reprocessed the 5' RACE reads with MiXCR, giving one entry per CDR3 protein. The sample includes about 64,000 distinct CDR3 sequences, around an eighth of them seen just once. This sequence was found in an adult who was a healthcare worker with PCR-confirmed SARS-CoV-2 infection or an uninfected control (not recorded which). The sample in question was whole blood, obtained at baseline.

CDR3 in DNA: TGCAGTGCTAGCGTCAGGGAATACGACGAGCAGTACTTC. It yields the protein CSASVREYDEQYF. This chain links TRBV20-1 with TRBJ2-7; possibly TRBD1 for D (5 bases). Deletions cut 3 bases from V and 5 bases from J, with 14 bases between. The CDR3 runs to 13 residues. Germline V lookup: CDR1 DFQATT, CDR2 SNEGSKA (reference sequence).